This T cell receptor (beta chain) was recorded in a study of blood T cell repertoires in COVID-19. Background on the study: Sources were T cells, B-cell-depleted T cells, or PBMCs; the material itself was cDNA or gDNA.

In its sample, this clone was seen once. Data came from immunoSEQ multiplex PCR; TCRdb stores just in-frame clones and leaves some out. Among 200,000 or so clones listed, about 80% were seen once. V was pared by 2 bases and J by 6 bases, with 11 bases between. The germline gives CDR1 MNHEY, CDR2 SVGAGI. This CDR3 region has 13 residues. This sequence originates from a woman in her forties with acute COVID-19. Sequences were obtained from PBMCs or T cells enriched from blood (not recorded which). The J gene is TRBJ2-7, the V gene TRBV6-5; D is possibly TRBD1 (5 bases). In DNA form, the CDR3 reads TGTGCCAGCAGTTACGGGGCAGGGCTCGAGCAGTACTTC. Translation gives CASSYGAGLEQYF.